A single T cell receptor beta chain is shown here with its context. Its antigen is unknown. The entry originates in a study of T cells in tuberculosis. Method: immunoSEQ multiplex PCR; TCRdb's copy keeps in-frame clones and lacks some. The repertoire holds under 50,000 clones, with roughly 95% as singletons. Time point indicated: new active TB diagnosis, blood taken before or within 7 days of starting treatment. Each donor contributed about 100,000 T cells on average, unsorted. Per the germline V gene, CDR1 is SEHNR and CDR2 is FQNEAQ (reference sequence). The CDR3 contains 13 residues. The V and J ends lost 8 bases and 7 bases, in that order; junction bases with no gene match: 6. General study findings and limits: Shorter CDR3-alpha in active tuberculosis partly drove smaller distances. Cases with active tuberculosis were adults, while controls were adolescents.

The sequencing used PBMCs, collected at tuberculosis diagnosis. V and J are TRBV7-9 and TRBJ2-2; 8 bases match TRBD1. This receptor was identified in an adult with tuberculosis. CDR3 residues: CASRGQEVGELFF. The CDR3 DNA follows: TGTGCCAGCCGGGGACAGGAGGTCGGGGAGCTGTTTTTT.